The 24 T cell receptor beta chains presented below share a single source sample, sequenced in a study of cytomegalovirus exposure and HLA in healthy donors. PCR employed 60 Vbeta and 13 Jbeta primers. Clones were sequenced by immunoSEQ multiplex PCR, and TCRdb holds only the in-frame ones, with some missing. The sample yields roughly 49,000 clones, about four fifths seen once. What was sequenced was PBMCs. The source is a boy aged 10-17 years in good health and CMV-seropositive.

CDR3 in amino acids: CASSSTGNTGELFF. The CDR3 DNA sequence: TGTGCCAGCAGCTCGACAGGGAACACCGGGGAGCTGTTTTTT. The genes are TRBV5-6 and TRBJ2-2; maybe TRBD1 (6 bases). This CDR3 has 14 amino acids. The V end was cut by 3 bases, the J end by 1 base, with 7 bases between. The germline CDR1 and CDR2 sequences are SGHDT and YYEEEE.

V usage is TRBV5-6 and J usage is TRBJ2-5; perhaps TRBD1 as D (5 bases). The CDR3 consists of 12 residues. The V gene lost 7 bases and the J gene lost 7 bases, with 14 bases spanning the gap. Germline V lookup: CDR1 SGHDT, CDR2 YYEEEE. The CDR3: CASRRGQSTQYF. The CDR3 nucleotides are TGTGCCAGCCGTCGTGGACAATCGACCCAGTACTTC.

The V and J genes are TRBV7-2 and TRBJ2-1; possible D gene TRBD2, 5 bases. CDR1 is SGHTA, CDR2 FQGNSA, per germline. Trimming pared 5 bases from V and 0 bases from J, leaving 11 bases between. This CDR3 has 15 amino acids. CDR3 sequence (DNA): TGTGCCAGCAGCCTCGGACTGGGCTCCTACAATGAGCAGTTCTTC. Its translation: CASSLGLGSYNEQFF.

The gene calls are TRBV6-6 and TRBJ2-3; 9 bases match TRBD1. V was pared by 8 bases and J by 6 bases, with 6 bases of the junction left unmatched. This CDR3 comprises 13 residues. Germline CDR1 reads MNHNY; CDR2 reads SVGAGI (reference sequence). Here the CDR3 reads CASSRQGGDTQYF. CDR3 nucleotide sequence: TGTGCCAGCTCAAGACAGGGGGGGGATACGCAGTATTTT.

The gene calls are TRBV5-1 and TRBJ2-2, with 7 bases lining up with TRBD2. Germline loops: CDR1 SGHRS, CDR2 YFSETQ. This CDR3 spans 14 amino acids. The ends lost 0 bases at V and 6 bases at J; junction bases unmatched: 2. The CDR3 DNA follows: TGCGCCAGCAGCTTGGCGGGAGGCCCCGGGGAGCTGTTTTTT. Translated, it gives CASSLAGGPGELFF.

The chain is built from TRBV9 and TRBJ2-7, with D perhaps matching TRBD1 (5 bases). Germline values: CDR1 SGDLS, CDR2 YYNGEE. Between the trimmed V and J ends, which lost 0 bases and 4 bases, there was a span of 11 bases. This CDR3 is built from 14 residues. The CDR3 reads CASSVGGGPYEQYF. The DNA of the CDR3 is TGTGCCAGCAGCGTAGGGGGCGGACCATACGAGCAGTACTTC. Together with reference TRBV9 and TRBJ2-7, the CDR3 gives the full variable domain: DSGVTQTPKHLITATGQRVTLRCSPRSGDLSVYWYQQSLDQGLQFLIQYYNGEERAKGNILERFSAQQFPDLHSELNLSSLELGDSALYFCASSVGGGPYEQYFGPGTRLTVT.

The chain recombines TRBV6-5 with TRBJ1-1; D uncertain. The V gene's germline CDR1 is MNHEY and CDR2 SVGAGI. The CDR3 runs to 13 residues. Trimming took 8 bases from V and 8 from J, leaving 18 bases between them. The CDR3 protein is CASGGTGREEAFF. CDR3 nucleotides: TGTGCCAGCGGTGGCACGGGGAGGGAGGAAGCTTTCTTT.

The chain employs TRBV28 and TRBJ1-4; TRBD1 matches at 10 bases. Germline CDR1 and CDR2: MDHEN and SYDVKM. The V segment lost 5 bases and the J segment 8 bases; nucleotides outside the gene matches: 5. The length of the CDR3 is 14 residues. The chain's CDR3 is CASSRPTGGEKLFF. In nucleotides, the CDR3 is TGTGCCAGCAGTCGTCCGACAGGGGGCGAAAAACTGTTTTTT.

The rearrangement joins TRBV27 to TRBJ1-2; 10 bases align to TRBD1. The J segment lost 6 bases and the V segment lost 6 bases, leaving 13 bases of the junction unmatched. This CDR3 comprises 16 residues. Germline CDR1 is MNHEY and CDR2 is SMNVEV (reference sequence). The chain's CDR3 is CASSWDRGVHVDGYTF. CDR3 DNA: TGTGCCAGCAGCTGGGACAGGGGAGTACATGTGGATGGCTACACCTTC.

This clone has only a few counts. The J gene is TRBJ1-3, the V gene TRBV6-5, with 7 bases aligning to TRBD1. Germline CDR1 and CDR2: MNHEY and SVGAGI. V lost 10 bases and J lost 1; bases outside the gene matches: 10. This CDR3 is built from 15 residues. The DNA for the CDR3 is TGTGCCACAAGGTTCGGGACAGCTTCTGGAAACACCATATATTTT. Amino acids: CATRFGTASGNTIYF.

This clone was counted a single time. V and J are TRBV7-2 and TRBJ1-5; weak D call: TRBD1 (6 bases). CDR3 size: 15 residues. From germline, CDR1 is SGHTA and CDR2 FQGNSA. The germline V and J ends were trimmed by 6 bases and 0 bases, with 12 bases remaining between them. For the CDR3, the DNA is TGTGCCAGCAGTCGGGACAATTATAGCAATCAGCCCCAGCATTTT. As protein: CASSRDNYSNQPQHF. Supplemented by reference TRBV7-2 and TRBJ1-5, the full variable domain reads GAGVSQSPSNKVTEKGKDVELRCDPISGHTALYWYRQSLGQGLEFLIYFQGNSAPDKSGLPSDRFSAERTGGSVSTLTIQRTQQEDSAVYLCASSRDNYSNQPQHFGDGTRLSIL.

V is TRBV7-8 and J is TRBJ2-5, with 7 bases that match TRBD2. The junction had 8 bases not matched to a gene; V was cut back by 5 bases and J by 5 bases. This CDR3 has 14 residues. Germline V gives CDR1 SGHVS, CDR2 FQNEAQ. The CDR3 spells CASSPWGGRETQYF. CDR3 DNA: TGTGCCAGCAGCCCCTGGGGGGGTCGCGAGACCCAGTACTTC.

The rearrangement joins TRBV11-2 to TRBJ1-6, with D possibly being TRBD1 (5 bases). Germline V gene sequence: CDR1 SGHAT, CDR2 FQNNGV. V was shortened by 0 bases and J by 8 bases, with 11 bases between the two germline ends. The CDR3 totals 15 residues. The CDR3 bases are TGTGCCAGCAGCTTAGATCGGGTGGGGCATTCACCCCTCCACTTT. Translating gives CASSLDRVGHSPLHF.

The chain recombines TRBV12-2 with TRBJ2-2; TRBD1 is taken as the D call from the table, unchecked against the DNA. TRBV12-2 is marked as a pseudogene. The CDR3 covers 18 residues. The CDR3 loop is CASRPPLRDRGGAGELFF. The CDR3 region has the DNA TGTGCAAGTCGCCCCCCCTTGCGGGACAGGGGGGGTGCCGGGGAGCTGTTTTTT.

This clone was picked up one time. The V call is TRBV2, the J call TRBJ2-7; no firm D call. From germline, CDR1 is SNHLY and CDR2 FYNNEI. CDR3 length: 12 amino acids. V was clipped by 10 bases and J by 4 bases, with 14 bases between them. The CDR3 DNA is TGTGCCATTCAGGAAGGTCCGTACGAGCAGTACTTC. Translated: CAIQEGPYEQYF.

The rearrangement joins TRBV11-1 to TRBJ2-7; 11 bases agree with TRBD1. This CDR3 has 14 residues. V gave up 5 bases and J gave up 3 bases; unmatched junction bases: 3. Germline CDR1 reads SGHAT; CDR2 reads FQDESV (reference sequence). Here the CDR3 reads CASSSGTGGYEQYF. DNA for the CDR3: TGTGCCAGCAGCAGCGGGACAGGGGGCTACGAGCAGTACTTC. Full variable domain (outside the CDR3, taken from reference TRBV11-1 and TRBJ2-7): EAEVAQSPRYKITEKSQAVAFWCDPISGHATLYWYRQILGQGPELLVQFQDESVVDDSQLPKDRFSAERLKGVDSTLKIQPAELGDSAMYLCASSSGTGGYEQYFGPGTRLTVT.

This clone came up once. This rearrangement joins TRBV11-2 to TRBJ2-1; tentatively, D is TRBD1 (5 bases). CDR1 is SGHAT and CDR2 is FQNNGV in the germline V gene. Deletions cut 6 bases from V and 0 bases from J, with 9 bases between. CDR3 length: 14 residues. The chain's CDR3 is CASRERGSYNEQFF. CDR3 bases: TGTGCCAGCAGGGAAAGGGGCTCCTACAATGAGCAGTTCTTC.

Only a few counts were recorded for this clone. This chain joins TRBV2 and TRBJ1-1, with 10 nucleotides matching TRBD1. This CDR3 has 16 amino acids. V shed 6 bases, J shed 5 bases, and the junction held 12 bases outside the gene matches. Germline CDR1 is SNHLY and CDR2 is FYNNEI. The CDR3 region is CASRFTGTGALTEAFF. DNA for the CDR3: TGTGCCAGCAGATTTACCGGGACAGGGGCTTTGACTGAAGCTTTCTTT. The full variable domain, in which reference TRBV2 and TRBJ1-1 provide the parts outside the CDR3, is EPEVTQTPSHQVTQMGQEVILRCVPISNHLYFYWYRQILGQKVEFLVSFYNNEISEKSEIFDDQFSVERPDGSNFTLKIRSTKLEDSAMYFCASRFTGTGALTEAFFGQGTRLTVV.

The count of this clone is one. CDR3 coding DNA: TGTGCCAGCAGCCAAGAAACGGGACTAGTTTGGGAGCAGTTCTTC. Translated, it gives CASSQETGLVWEQFF. The rearrangement joins TRBV14 to TRBJ2-1; 8 nucleotides agree with TRBD2. The ends lost 0 bases at V and 10 bases at J; junction bases unmatched: 8. Germline CDR1 and CDR2: SGHDN and FVKESK. CDR3 length: 15 residues.

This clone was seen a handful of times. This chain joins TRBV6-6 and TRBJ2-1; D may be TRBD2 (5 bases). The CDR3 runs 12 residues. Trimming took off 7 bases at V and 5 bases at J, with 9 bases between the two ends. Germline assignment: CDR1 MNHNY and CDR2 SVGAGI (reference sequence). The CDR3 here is CASMTGNNEQFF. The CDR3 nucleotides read TGTGCCAGCATGACCGGGAACAATGAGCAGTTCTTC.

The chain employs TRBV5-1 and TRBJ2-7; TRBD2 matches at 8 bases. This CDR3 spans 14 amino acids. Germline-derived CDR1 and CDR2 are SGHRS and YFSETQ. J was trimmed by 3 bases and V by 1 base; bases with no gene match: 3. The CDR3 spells CASSLQRESYEQYF. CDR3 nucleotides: TGCGCCAGCAGCTTGCAGCGGGAGAGCTACGAGCAGTACTTC.

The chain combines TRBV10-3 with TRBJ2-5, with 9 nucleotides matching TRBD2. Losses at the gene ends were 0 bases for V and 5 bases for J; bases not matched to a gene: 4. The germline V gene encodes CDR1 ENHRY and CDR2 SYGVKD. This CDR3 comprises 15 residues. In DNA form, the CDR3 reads TGTGCCATCAGTGAGTCGGCGGGGGGGCCCGAGACCCAGTACTTC. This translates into CAISESAGGPETQYF.

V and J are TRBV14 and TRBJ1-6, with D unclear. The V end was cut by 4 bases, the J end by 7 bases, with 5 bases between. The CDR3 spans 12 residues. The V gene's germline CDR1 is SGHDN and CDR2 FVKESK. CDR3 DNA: TGTGCCAGCAGCCGCCTAAATTCACCCCTCCACTTT. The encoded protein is CASSRLNSPLHF.

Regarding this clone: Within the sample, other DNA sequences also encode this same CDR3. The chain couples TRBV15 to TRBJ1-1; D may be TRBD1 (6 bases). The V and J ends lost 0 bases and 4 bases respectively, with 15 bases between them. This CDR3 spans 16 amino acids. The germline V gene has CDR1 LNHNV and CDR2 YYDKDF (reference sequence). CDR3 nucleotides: TGTGCCACCAGCAGAGAGGCAGGGGCGCCCTCCACTGAAGCTTTCTTT. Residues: CATSREAGAPSTEAFF.